The entry that follows covers one TCR beta chain sequence. Its antigen is unknown. This record comes from a study of CD8+ T cells in alopecia areata. Study background: The drug, oral tofacitinib, was given to treated patients at 5 to 10 mg twice daily. Study results and caveats: Especially in alopecia totalis/universalis, lesional scalp showed greater clonality than normal scalp did. Scalp clonality decreased significantly with tofacitinib, and so did expanded CD8+ clones among the top 100. Tofacitinib did not eliminate many expanded lesional clones from scalp or blood.

Extraction and reverse transcription of RNA yielded cDNA as the sequencing template. The protocol was immunoSEQ multiplex PCR, while the TCRdb copy is restricted to in-frame clones and leaves out a portion. The table lists roughly 200,000 clones, around 43% of them singletons. Sample treatment: oral pan-JAK inhibitor, 5-10 mg twice daily. Germline loops: CDR1 SNHLY, CDR2 FYNNEI. There are 15 residues in the CDR3. Trimming at V came to 6 bases and at J to 5 bases, leaving 6 bases not matched to a gene. The receptor's source is a human donor with alopecia areata. Sequencing used CD4+ T cells sorted from blood, obtained at approximately week 36, from a patient treated with tofacitinib. The chain recombines TRBV2 with TRBJ2-3, with 12 bases fitting TRBD2. CDR3 DNA sequence: TGTGCCAGCAGGTCCCTAGCGGGAGGGAAAGATACGCAGTATTTT. It is translated as CASRSLAGGKDTQYF.